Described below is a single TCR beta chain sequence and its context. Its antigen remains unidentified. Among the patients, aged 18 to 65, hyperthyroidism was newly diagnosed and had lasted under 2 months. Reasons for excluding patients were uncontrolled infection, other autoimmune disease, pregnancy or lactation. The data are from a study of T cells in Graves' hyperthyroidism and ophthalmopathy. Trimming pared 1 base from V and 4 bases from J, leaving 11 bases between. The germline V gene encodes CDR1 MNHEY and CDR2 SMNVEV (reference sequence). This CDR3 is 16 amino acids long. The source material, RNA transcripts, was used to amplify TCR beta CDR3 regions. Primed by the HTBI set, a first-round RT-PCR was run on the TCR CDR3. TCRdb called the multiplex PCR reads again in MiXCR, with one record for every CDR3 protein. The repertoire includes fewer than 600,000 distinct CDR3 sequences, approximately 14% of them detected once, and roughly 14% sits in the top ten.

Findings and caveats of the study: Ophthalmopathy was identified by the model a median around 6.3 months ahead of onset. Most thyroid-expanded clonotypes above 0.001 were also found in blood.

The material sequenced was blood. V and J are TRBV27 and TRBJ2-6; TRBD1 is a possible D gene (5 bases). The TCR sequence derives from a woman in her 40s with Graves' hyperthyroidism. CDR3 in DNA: TGTGCCAGCAGTTTATTAGGGGCTTCCGGGGCCAACGTCCTGACTTTC. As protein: CASSLLGASGANVLTF.